This T cell receptor (beta chain) is from a study of blood T cell repertoires in COVID-19. In the study overall: There were acute and convalescent COVID-19 samples, and they came from the United States, Italy and Spain. T cells, B-cell-depleted T cells, or PBMCs provided the cDNA or gDNA that served as material.

Trimming took 4 bases from V and 1 from J, leaving 13 bases between them. The CDR3 has 15 amino acids. CDR1 is SNHLY, CDR2 FYNNEI, per germline. The table came from immunoSEQ multiplex PCR; TCRdb's copy has only in-frame clones and leaves some out. The data show under 60,000 clones, 90% seen once. The rearrangement uses TRBV2 and TRBJ1-1; D not certain. This clonotype was sampled from a human donor in a cohort sampled during active COVID-19. Input material: peripheral blood. The CDR3 nucleotides read TGTGCCAGCAGTGTGGAGGCACTTTCGAACACTGAAGCTTTCTTT. This gives the protein CASSVEALSNTEAFF. Full variable domain (remainder filled in from reference TRBV2 and TRBJ1-1): EPEVTQTPSHQVTQMGQEVILRCVPISNHLYFYWYRQILGQKVEFLVSFYNNEISEKSEIFDDQFSVERPDGSNFTLKIRSTKLEDSAMYFCASSVEALSNTEAFFGQGTRLTVV.